This TCR beta chain was identified in a study of cytomegalovirus exposure and HLA in healthy donors. PCR employed 60 Vbeta and 13 Jbeta primers. Libraries were prepared by immunoSEQ multiplex PCR; TCRdb keeps only in-frame clonotypes and omits some of them. This table lists 100,000 to 150,000 clones. Sampled while nominally healthy, donors likely had unrecorded immune exposures. Germline CDR1 reads LNHDA; CDR2 reads SQIVND (reference sequence). CDR3 length: 15 amino acids. V dropped 4 bases and J dropped 7 bases, with 16 bases sitting between them. The chain has TRBV19 and TRBJ1-4, with TRBD1 as a possible D gene (5 bases). The sequence was collected from a man aged 18 to 35 in good health and CMV-seronegative. The sequenced sample was PBMCs. This CDR3 is CASSTKDSSGEKLFF. The CDR3 DNA is TGTGCCAGTAGTACCAAAGACAGTTCAGGTGAAAAACTGTTTTTT.